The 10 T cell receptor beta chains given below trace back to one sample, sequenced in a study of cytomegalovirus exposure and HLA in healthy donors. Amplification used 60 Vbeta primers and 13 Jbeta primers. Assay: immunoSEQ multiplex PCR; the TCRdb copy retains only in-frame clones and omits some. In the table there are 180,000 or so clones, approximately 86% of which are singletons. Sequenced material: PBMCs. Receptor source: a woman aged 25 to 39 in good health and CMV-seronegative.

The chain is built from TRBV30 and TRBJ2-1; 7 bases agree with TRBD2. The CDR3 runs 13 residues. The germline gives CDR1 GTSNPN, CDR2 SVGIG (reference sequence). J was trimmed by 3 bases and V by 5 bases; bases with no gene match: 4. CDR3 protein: CAWLRTSYNEQFF. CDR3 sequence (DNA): TGTGCCTGGCTGCGGACTAGCTACAATGAGCAGTTCTTC.

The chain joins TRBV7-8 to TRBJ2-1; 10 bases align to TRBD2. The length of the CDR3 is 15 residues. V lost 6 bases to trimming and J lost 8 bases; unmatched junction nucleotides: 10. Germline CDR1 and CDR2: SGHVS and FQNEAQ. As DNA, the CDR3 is TGTGCCAGCAGAATAAGCGGGGGGGCCAGGGATGAGCAGTTCTTC. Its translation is CASRISGGARDEQFF.

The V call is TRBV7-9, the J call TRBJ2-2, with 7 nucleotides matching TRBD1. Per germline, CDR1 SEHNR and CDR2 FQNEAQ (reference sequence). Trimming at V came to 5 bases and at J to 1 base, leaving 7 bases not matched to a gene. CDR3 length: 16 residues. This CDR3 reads CASSQRQGLNTGELFF. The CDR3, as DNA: TGTGCCAGCAGCCAAAGACAGGGCCTGAACACCGGGGAGCTGTTTTTT.

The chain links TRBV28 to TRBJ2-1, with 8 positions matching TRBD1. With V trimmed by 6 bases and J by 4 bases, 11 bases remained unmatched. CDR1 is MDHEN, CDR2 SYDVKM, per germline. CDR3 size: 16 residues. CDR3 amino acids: CASSPVRGRFYNEQFF. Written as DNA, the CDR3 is TGTGCCAGCAGCCCTGTCAGGGGGCGTTTTTACAATGAGCAGTTCTTC.

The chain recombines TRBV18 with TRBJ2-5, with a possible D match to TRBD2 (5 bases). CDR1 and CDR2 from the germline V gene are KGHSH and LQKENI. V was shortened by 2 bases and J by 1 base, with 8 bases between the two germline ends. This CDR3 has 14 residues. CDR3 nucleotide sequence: TGTGCCAGCTCACCAGAGGGCAGCCAAGAGACCCAGTACTTC. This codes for CASSPEGSQETQYF.

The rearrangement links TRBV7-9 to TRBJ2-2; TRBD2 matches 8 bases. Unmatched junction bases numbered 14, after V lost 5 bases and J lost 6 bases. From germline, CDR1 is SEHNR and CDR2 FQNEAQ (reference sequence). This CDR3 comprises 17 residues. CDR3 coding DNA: TGTGCCAGCAGCCCCCGGGGGGGAGGCCCGGATGCCGGGGAGCTGTTTTTT. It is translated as CASSPRGGGPDAGELFF. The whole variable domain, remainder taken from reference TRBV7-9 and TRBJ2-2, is DTGVSQNPRHKITKRGQNVTFRCDPISEHNRLYWYRQTLGQGPEFLTYFQNEAQLEKSRLLSDRFSAERPKGSFSTLEIQRTEQGDSAMYLCASSPRGGGPDAGELFFGEGSRLTVL.

The CDR3 nucleotides are TGTGCCAGCAGTCTCACACCACCCGAATACTATGGCTACACCTTC. Translating it yields CASSLTPPEYYGYTF. This chain joins TRBV6-1 and TRBJ1-2, with D unresolved. The CDR3 contains 15 residues. Trimming left V 5 bases short and J 3 bases short, with 16 bases between. From germline, CDR1 is MNHNS and CDR2 SASEGT.

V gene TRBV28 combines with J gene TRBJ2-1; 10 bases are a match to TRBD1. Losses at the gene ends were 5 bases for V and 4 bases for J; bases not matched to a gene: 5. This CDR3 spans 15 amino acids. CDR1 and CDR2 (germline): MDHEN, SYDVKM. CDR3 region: CASSGGTGDYNEQFF. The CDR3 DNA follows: TGTGCCAGCAGTGGGGGGACAGGGGATTACAATGAGCAGTTCTTC.

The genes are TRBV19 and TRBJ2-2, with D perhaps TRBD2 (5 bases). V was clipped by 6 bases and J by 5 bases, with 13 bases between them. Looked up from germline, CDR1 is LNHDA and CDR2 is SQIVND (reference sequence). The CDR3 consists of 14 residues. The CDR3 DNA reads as TGTGCCAGTAGGGCTATGGGAGAGACCGGGGAGCTGTTTTTT. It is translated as CASRAMGETGELFF.

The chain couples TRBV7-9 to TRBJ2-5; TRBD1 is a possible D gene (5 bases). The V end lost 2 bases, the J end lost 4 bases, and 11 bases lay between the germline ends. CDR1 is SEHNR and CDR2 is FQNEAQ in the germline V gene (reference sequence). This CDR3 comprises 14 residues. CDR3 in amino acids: CASSLSVRVETQYF. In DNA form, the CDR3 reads TGTGCCAGCAGCTTAAGCGTCAGGGTAGAGACCCAGTACTTC.